This TCR beta chain was recorded in a study of T-cell reconstitution after alpha-beta-depleted transplantation in children. Whole-study findings and limits: Expanded clones from the graft, numbering several hundred, reportedly supplied alpha-beta T cells about two months after transplant.

A TCRbeta library incorporating unique molecular identifiers was prepared. TCRdb reanalysed the PCR reads using MiXCR and keeps one entry per CDR3 protein. The sample lists 300,000 to 400,000 distinct CDR3 sequences; 20% to 30% were seen once. Trimming took off 6 bases at V and 1 base at J, with 16 bases between the two ends. The CDR3 extends over 17 amino acids. For this clonotype: The antigen is not known.

The sequences come from PBMCs, mostly from graft donor cells, collected 180 days after TCRalphabeta/CD19-depleted stem cell transplant. This sequence joins TRBV12-3 or TRBV12-4 and TRBJ2-6; D unclear. The sequence was obtained from a male patient aged 10 to 17 who had a stem cell transplant for acute lymphoblastic leukemia, so the T cells may come from the graft donor. The CDR3 DNA reads as TGTGCCAGCAGCCGGAACGCCCGGATATCTGGGGCCAACGTCCTGACTTTC. Amino acid sequence: CASSRNARISGANVLTF.